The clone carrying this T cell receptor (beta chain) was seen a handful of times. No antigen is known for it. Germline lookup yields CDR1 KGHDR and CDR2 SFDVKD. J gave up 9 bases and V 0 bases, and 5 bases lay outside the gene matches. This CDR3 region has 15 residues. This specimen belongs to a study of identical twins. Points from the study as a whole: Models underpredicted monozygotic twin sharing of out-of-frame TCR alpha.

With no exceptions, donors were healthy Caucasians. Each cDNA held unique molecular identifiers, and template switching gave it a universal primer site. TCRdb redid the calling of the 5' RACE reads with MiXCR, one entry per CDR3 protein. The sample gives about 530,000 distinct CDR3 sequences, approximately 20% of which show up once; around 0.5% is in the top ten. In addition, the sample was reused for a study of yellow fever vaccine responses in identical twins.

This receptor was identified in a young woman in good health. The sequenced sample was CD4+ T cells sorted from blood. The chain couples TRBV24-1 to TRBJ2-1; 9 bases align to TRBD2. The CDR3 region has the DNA TGTGCCACCAGTGATTTGAGCGGGGGGCCAGTTGAGCAGTTCTTC. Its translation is CATSDLSGGPVEQFF.